This T cell receptor beta chain comes out of a study of T cells in women clearing cervical HPV infection. Findings and limits, study-wide: TRBV6-7 relative abundance averaged roughly 0.1% in cases and 0.15% to 0.2% in controls. Combining TCR richness with V gene abundances gave around 0.87 AUC. CIN3+ cases had significantly higher TCR richness than controls; evenness did not differ.

Cervical HPV DNA detected by MY09/MY11 PCR, typed by dot-blot. With regard to this clone: Its antigen remains unidentified. The read comes to an end 3 residues before the CDR3 does, leaving the germline J gene to fill in the end.

CDR1 and CDR2 from the germline V gene are MNHEY and SVGEGT. Trimming at V came to 2 bases and at J to 5 bases, leaving 8 bases not matched to a gene. The CDR3 covers 15 residues. Using immunoSEQ multiplex PCR, the repertoire was profiled, and TCRdb retains in-frame clones only, with some absent. In all, the sample yields 30,000 to 35,000 clones. This chain links TRBV6-2 or TRBV6-3 with TRBJ2-5, with TRBD1 matching over 7 bases. The sample was blood buffy coat. The sequence came from a woman aged 18 to 75 with a cervical HPV16 infection that either progressed to CIN3+ or cleared (not recorded which). The CDR3 here is CASSYRGRDRETQYF. The CDR3 bases that were read are TGTGCCAGCAGTTACAGGGGGCGAGATCGCGAGACC.